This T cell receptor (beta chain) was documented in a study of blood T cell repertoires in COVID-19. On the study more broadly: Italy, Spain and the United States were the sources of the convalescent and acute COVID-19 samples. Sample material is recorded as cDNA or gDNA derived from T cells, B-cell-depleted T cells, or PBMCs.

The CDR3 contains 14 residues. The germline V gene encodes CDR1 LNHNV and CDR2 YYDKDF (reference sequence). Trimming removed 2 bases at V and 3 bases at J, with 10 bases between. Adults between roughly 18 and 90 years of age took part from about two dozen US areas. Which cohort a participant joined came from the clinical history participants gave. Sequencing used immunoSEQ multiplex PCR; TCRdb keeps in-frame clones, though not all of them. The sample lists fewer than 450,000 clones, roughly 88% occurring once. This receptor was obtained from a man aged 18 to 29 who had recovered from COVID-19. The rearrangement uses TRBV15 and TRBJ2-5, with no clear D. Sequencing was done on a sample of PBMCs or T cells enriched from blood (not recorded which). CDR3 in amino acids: CATSRIAEKETQYF. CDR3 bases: TGTGCCACCAGCAGAATTGCGGAAAAAGAGACCCAGTACTTC.